This is a list of T cell receptor beta chains from one sample in a study of T cell repertoires in cytomegalovirus infection. TCRdb redid the calling of the reads with MiXCR, one entry per CDR3 protein. The sample includes almost 550,000 distinct CDR3 sequences, more than 15% seen only once; the top ten take roughly a quarter. The sample taken for sequencing was CD8+ T cells from PBMCs. The receptor source for this set is a human donor in good health (CMV status not recorded). Some clones in this sample may be carry-over from other donors' samples. Each CDR3 is given with its conserved first and last residue. D genes are given only for firm matches. Clone size is shown for a subset of rows, as once, few, many or a class of expanded clone.

V gene: TRBV10-3; J gene: TRBJ2-1; D gene: TRBD2; clone size: many; CDR3 protein: CAINPAGGSNYNEQFF; CDR3 DNA: TGTGCCATCAATCCAGCGGGAGGATCCAACTACAATGAGCAGTTCTTC
V gene: TRBV27; J gene: TRBJ1-2; D gene: TRBD1; clone size: many; CDR3 protein: CASKSPDRPGGYTF; CDR3 DNA: TGTGCCAGCAAATCGCCGGACAGGCCGGGGGGCTACACCTTC
V gene: TRBV7-6; J gene: TRBJ2-1; D gene: .; clone size: many; CDR3 protein: CASSLGPAYNYNEQFF; CDR3 DNA: TGTGCCAGCAGCTTAGGTCCCGCTTATAATTACAATGAGCAGTTCTTC
V gene: TRBV23-1; J gene: TRBJ2-2; D gene: .; clone size: .; CDR3 protein: CASSLVKAHTGELFF; CDR3 DNA: TGCGCCAGCAGTCTAGTCAAGGCCCACACCGGGGAGCTGTTTTTT
V gene: TRBV28; J gene: TRBJ1-5; D gene: .; clone size: many; CDR3 protein: CASTKDGEGINQPQHF; CDR3 DNA: TGTGCCAGCACTAAAGACGGGGAGGGGATAAATCAGCCCCAGCATTTT
V gene: TRBV5-4; J gene: TRBJ2-5; D gene: TRBD2; clone size: .; CDR3 protein: CASSLGSGGVETQYF; CDR3 DNA: TGTGCCAGCAGCTTGGGTAGCGGGGGAGTAGAGACCCAGTACTTC
V gene: TRBV4-2; J gene: TRBJ2-7; D gene: TRBD2; clone size: many; CDR3 protein: CASSPERVGRAYEQYF; CDR3 DNA: TGTGCCAGCAGCCCCGAGAGGGTTGGGAGGGCGTACGAGCAGTACTTC
V gene: TRBV7-3; J gene: TRBJ2-1; D gene: TRBD2; clone size: many; CDR3 protein: CASSEGASGRENEQFF; CDR3 DNA: TGTGCCAGCAGCGAAGGGGCTAGCGGGAGGGAAAATGAGCAGTTCTTC
V gene: TRBV4-2; J gene: TRBJ2-1; D gene: .; clone size: few; CDR3 protein: CASSQDQGSSSYNEQFF; CDR3 DNA: TGTGCCAGCAGCCAAGATCAGGGTTCCAGCTCCTACAATGAGCAGTTCTTC
V gene: TRBV5-1; J gene: TRBJ1-1; D gene: .; clone size: few; CDR3 protein: CASRGGDGAFF; CDR3 DNA: TGCGCCAGCAGGGGCGGAGACGGAGCTTTCTTT
V gene: TRBV29-1; J gene: TRBJ2-2; D gene: .; clone size: .; CDR3 protein: CSVESGGSGTGELFF; CDR3 DNA: TGCAGCGTTGAATCCGGGGGCTCAGGAACCGGGGAGCTGTTTTTT
V gene: TRBV10-3; J gene: TRBJ2-1; D gene: .; clone size: .; CDR3 protein: CAISEVSGEGNEQFF; CDR3 DNA: TGTGCCATCAGTGAGGTTAGCGGAGAGGGTAATGAGCAGTTCTTC
V gene: TRBV2; J gene: TRBJ2-6; D gene: .; clone size: few; CDR3 protein: CASSAGRSGANVLTF; CDR3 DNA: TGTGCCAGCAGTGCGGGCCGCTCTGGGGCCAACGTCCTGACTTTC
V gene: TRBV7-9; J gene: TRBJ2-1; D gene: .; clone size: many; CDR3 protein: CASSGPPKNEQFF; CDR3 DNA: TGTGCCAGCAGCGGTCCTCCCAAGAATGAGCAGTTCTTC
V gene: TRBV11-2; J gene: TRBJ1-3; D gene: .; clone size: many; CDR3 protein: CASSLNSRSSGNTIYF; CDR3 DNA: TGTGCCAGCAGCTTAAATTCCAGGAGCTCTGGAAACACCATATATTTT
V gene: TRBV6-1; J gene: TRBJ1-1; D gene: .; clone size: many; CDR3 protein: CASSEKRASMNTEAFF; CDR3 DNA: TGTGCCAGCAGTGAGAAGAGGGCCAGTATGAACACTGAAGCTTTCTTT
V gene: TRBV20-1; J gene: TRBJ1-1; D gene: .; clone size: few; CDR3 protein: CSARRGDTEAFF; CDR3 DNA: TGCAGTGCTAGACGAGGGGATACTGAAGCTTTCTTT
V gene: TRBV27; J gene: TRBJ1-1; D gene: .; clone size: .; CDR3 protein: CASSLGPGDAFF; CDR3 DNA: TGTGCCAGCAGTTTGGGTCCAGGGGACGCTTTCTTT
V gene: TRBV10-3; J gene: TRBJ1-5; D gene: TRBD1; clone size: many; CDR3 protein: CAISGDRDVAQPQHF; CDR3 DNA: TGTGCCATCAGTGGGGACAGGGACGTTGCTCAGCCCCAGCATTTT
V gene: TRBV12-3/TRBV12-4; J gene: TRBJ2-7; D gene: TRBD1; clone size: many; CDR3 protein: CASSLQWQGEFHEQYF; CDR3 DNA: TGTGCCAGCAGTTTACAGTGGCAGGGGGAATTCCACGAGCAGTACTTC
V gene: TRBV7-9; J gene: TRBJ2-7; D gene: TRBD1; clone size: few; CDR3 protein: CASSLGQGTVDEQYF; CDR3 DNA: TGTGCCAGCAGCTTAGGACAGGGGACAGTGGACGAGCAGTACTTC
V gene: TRBV2; J gene: TRBJ1-4; D gene: .; clone size: .; CDR3 protein: CASRQEWGALNEKLFF; CDR3 DNA: TGTGCCAGCAGGCAAGAGTGGGGGGCCCTTAATGAAAAACTGTTTTTT
V gene: TRBV7-9; J gene: TRBJ1-1; D gene: .; clone size: few; CDR3 protein: CASTLKQGTEAFF; CDR3 DNA: TGTGCCAGCACCCTCAAACAGGGCACTGAAGCTTTCTTT
V gene: TRBV2; J gene: TRBJ2-3; D gene: TRBD2; clone size: many; CDR3 protein: CASSVPHGGAEDTQYF; CDR3 DNA: TGTGCCAGCAGTGTCCCCCACGGGGGGGCTGAAGATACGCAGTATTTT
V gene: TRBV24-1; J gene: TRBJ2-1; D gene: TRBD2; clone size: many; CDR3 protein: CATSSRSGRASYNEQFF; CDR3 DNA: TGTGCCACCAGCTCACGAAGCGGGAGGGCCTCCTACAATGAGCAGTTCTTC
V gene: TRBV6-1; J gene: TRBJ2-7; D gene: TRBD2; clone size: medium-sized; CDR3 protein: CASSEGRRLAGIYEQYF; CDR3 DNA: TGTGCCAGCAGTGAAGGCAGGCGACTAGCGGGAATCTACGAGCAGTACTTC
V gene: TRBV11-2; J gene: TRBJ1-1; D gene: TRBD1; clone size: .; CDR3 protein: CASSLAGQGINTEAFF; CDR3 DNA: TGTGCCAGCAGCTTAGCCGGACAGGGGATAAACACTGAAGCTTTCTTT
V gene: TRBV27; J gene: TRBJ1-6; D gene: .; clone size: .; CDR3 protein: CASSRYNSPLHF; CDR3 DNA: TGTGCCAGCAGTCGCTACAATTCACCCCTCCACTTT
V gene: TRBV12-3/TRBV12-4; J gene: TRBJ1-5; D gene: .; clone size: many; CDR3 protein: CASSFRPQPQHF; CDR3 DNA: TGTGCCAGCAGTTTCCGGCCACAGCCCCAGCATTTT
V gene: TRBV6-2/TRBV6-3; J gene: TRBJ2-3; D gene: .; clone size: .; CDR3 protein: CASSYVGSTDTQYF; CDR3 DNA: TGTGCCAGCAGTTACGTGGGAAGCACAGATACGCAGTATTTT
V gene: TRBV7-8; J gene: TRBJ1-1; D gene: .; clone size: many; CDR3 protein: CASSLGPGLSTEAFF; CDR3 DNA: TGTGCCAGCAGCTTAGGGCCAGGGTTGAGCACTGAAGCTTTCTTT
V gene: TRBV20-1; J gene: TRBJ2-1; D gene: .; clone size: .; CDR3 protein: CSASAISGDLPYNEQFF; CDR3 DNA: TGCAGTGCTAGCGCCATTTCGGGGGACTTACCCTACAATGAGCAGTTCTTC
V gene: TRBV2; J gene: TRBJ2-1; D gene: TRBD1; clone size: few; CDR3 protein: CASSMDRGDNEQFF; CDR3 DNA: TGTGCCAGCTCAATGGACAGGGGTGACAATGAGCAGTTCTTC
V gene: TRBV7-8; J gene: TRBJ2-1; D gene: .; clone size: many; CDR3 protein: CASSSPTRMHNEQFF; CDR3 DNA: TGTGCCAGCAGCTCTCCCACTAGAATGCACAATGAGCAGTTCTTC
V gene: TRBV7-9; J gene: TRBJ2-7; D gene: .; clone size: few; CDR3 protein: CASSQGRNYEQYF; CDR3 DNA: TGTGCCAGCAGCCAGGGACGGAATTACGAGCAGTACTTC
V gene: TRBV19; J gene: TRBJ2-7; D gene: .; clone size: many; CDR3 protein: CASSKWTERNEQYF; CDR3 DNA: TGTGCCAGTAGCAAATGGACCGAACGGAACGAGCAGTACTTC
V gene: TRBV7-9; J gene: TRBJ2-2; D gene: .; clone size: many; CDR3 protein: CASSLEGGHWNTGELFF; CDR3 DNA: TGTGCCAGCAGCTTGGAAGGGGGACATTGGAACACCGGGGAGCTGTTTTTT
V gene: TRBV4-3; J gene: TRBJ1-1; D gene: .; clone size: .; CDR3 protein: CASSPSALQEAFF; CDR3 DNA: TGCGCCAGCAGCCCTTCGGCCCTCCAAGAAGCTTTCTTT
V gene: TRBV27; J gene: TRBJ1-4; D gene: .; clone size: .; CDR3 protein: CASSLAPDGEKLFF; CDR3 DNA: TGTGCCAGCAGTTTGGCACCGGATGGTGAAAAACTGTTTTTT
V gene: TRBV29-1; J gene: TRBJ2-4; D gene: .; clone size: few; CDR3 protein: CSVEGYGRDGIQYF; CDR3 DNA: TGCAGCGTTGAGGGGTATGGCAGGGATGGCATTCAGTACTTC
V gene: TRBV5-1; J gene: TRBJ2-3; D gene: TRBD2; clone size: many; CDR3 protein: CASSTKAGGSDTQYF; CDR3 DNA: TGCGCCAGCAGCACCAAAGCGGGAGGGTCGGATACGCAGTATTTT
V gene: TRBV27; J gene: TRBJ2-7; D gene: TRBD1; clone size: .; CDR3 protein: CASSFAIEDRGGSYEQYF; CDR3 DNA: TGTGCCAGCAGTTTTGCAATTGAAGACAGGGGGGGCTCCTACGAGCAGTACTTC
V gene: TRBV10-3; J gene: TRBJ2-6; D gene: TRBD1; clone size: few; CDR3 protein: CAISDGQGDLEANVLTF; CDR3 DNA: TGTGCCATCAGTGATGGACAGGGCGACCTCGAGGCCAACGTCCTGACTTTC
V gene: TRBV10-3; J gene: TRBJ2-1; D gene: TRBD2; clone size: many; CDR3 protein: CAISVAGDNEQFF; CDR3 DNA: TGTGCCATCAGTGTAGCGGGGGACAATGAGCAGTTCTTC
V gene: TRBV5-1; J gene: TRBJ1-4; D gene: .; clone size: .; CDR3 protein: CASSLVRGPSTNEKLFF; CDR3 DNA: TGCGCCAGCAGCTTGGTCCGGGGGCCCTCAACTAATGAAAAACTGTTTTTT
V gene: TRBV10-3; J gene: TRBJ2-2; D gene: .; clone size: many; CDR3 protein: CAISAGAGVITGELFF; CDR3 DNA: TGTGCCATCAGCGCCGGGGCAGGGGTGATCACCGGGGAGCTGTTTTTT
V gene: TRBV27; J gene: TRBJ1-2; D gene: .; clone size: .; CDR3 protein: CASSLGPLNGYTF; CDR3 DNA: TGTGCCAGCAGTCTCGGCCCCCTTAATGGCTACACCTTC
V gene: TRBV6-1; J gene: TRBJ2-7; D gene: .; clone size: many; CDR3 protein: CASRGPGGDSYEQYF; CDR3 DNA: TGTGCCAGCAGAGGGCCAGGGGGGGACTCCTACGAGCAGTACTTC
V gene: TRBV27; J gene: TRBJ2-3; D gene: .; clone size: few; CDR3 protein: CASSPLDRGDTQYF; CDR3 DNA: TGTGCCAGCAGTCCCCTGGACCGTGGTGATACGCAGTATTTT
V gene: TRBV9; J gene: TRBJ2-1; D gene: .; clone size: few; CDR3 protein: CASSRGGLDNEQFF; CDR3 DNA: TGTGCCAGCAGCAGGGGGGGCCTCGACAATGAGCAGTTCTTC
V gene: TRBV27; J gene: TRBJ2-7; D gene: .; clone size: .; CDR3 protein: CASSPRDILYEQYF; CDR3 DNA: TGTGCCAGCAGTCCCCGGGACATCCTTTACGAGCAGTACTTC